These 5 T cell receptor beta chains were sequenced from one sample in a study of T cells after yellow fever vaccination. In TCRdb, the 5' RACE reads were re-called with MiXCR into one record per CDR3 protein. This table has 300,000 to 450,000 distinct CDR3 sequences, about 7.8% appearing once. This specimen was PBMCs, taken about 49 days after the first yellow fever vaccination. The receptors shown here come from a man aged 18 to 30 who received the YFV17D yellow fever vaccine.

The J gene is TRBJ2-2, the V gene TRBV6-6, with 7 positions matching TRBD2. Germline loops: CDR1 MNHNY, CDR2 SVGAGI (reference sequence). J lost 1 base, V lost 6 bases, and 5 bases had no gene match. This CDR3 has 15 amino acids. The CDR3 is CASSRGGVNTGELFF. CDR3 nucleotide sequence: TGTGCCAGCAGCCGTGGGGGGGTGAACACCGGGGAGCTGTTTTTT.

The rearrangement joins TRBV6-1 to TRBJ2-2; D call uncertain. The germline V and J ends were trimmed by 5 bases and 9 bases, with 16 bases remaining between them. There are 14 residues in the CDR3. CDR1 and CDR2 (germline): MNHNS, SASEGT. CDR3 loop: CASSQSLVQRELFF. The CDR3 coding sequence is TGTGCCAGCAGTCAATCCTTGGTGCAAAGGGAGCTGTTTTTT.

The chain uses TRBV15 and TRBJ1-4; D is undetermined. The CDR3 is 14 residues long. The V end lost 1 base, the J end lost 7 bases, and 10 bases lay between the germline ends. Germline CDR1 LNHNV, CDR2 YYDKDF (reference sequence). The CDR3 is CATSRAGMSEKLFF. The CDR3 DNA is TGTGCCACCAGCAGAGCTGGAATGAGTGAAAAACTGTTTTTT.

A few counts support this clonotype. The chain has TRBV27 and TRBJ2-3; 10 bases match TRBD2. V lost 10 bases and J lost 1; bases outside the gene matches: 5. The germline CDR1 and CDR2 sequences are MNHEY and SMNVEV (reference sequence). CDR3 length equals 14 residues. CDR3 residues: CAILSGGRTDTQYF. In DNA, the CDR3 is TGTGCCATCCTTAGCGGGGGGCGCACAGATACGCAGTATTTT.

V and J are TRBV20-1 and TRBJ2-3; 11 bases are a match to TRBD2. V shed 5 bases, J shed 0 bases, and the junction held 7 bases outside the gene matches. Looked up from germline, CDR1 is DFQATT and CDR2 is SNEGSKA (reference sequence). CDR3 length equals 16 residues. This CDR3 is CSAATASGGSTDTQYF. The CDR3, as DNA: TGCAGTGCTGCAACTGCTAGCGGGGGGAGCACAGATACGCAGTATTTT.